One and the same sample provided the 3 T cell receptor beta chains below, sequenced in a study of T-cell reconstitution after alpha-beta-depleted transplantation in children. Using unique molecular identifiers, the investigators prepared the TCRbeta library. TCRdb passed the PCR reads through MiXCR, listing each CDR3 protein once. This sample carries more than 250,000 distinct CDR3 sequences, more than 9% of them seen once, and the ten largest clones take around 10%. The specimen comprised PBMCs from the stem cell graft donor, sampled from the stem cell graft. The receptors derive from a human donor who donated a stem cell graft to a child with SCID.

This rearrangement joins TRBV2 to TRBJ2-7; no clear D. Trimming cost V 6 bases and J 1 base, with 13 bases left between them. The germline V gene has CDR1 SNHLY and CDR2 FYNNEI. CDR3 length equals 14 residues. Written as DNA, the CDR3 is TGTGCCAGCAGCCTCGTGGCCTTGTCCTACGAGCAGTACTTC. Amino acid sequence: CASSLVALSYEQYF. Full variable domain (rest looked up from reference TRBV2 and TRBJ2-7): EPEVTQTPSHQVTQMGQEVILRCVPISNHLYFYWYRQILGQKVEFLVSFYNNEISEKSEIFDDQFSVERPDGSNFTLKIRSTKLEDSAMYFCASSLVALSYEQYFGPGTRLTVT.

In this sample, this clonotype turned up a few times. The CDR3 spells CSVAGTSGGATGELFF. In nucleotides, the CDR3 is TGCAGCGTTGCCGGGACTAGCGGGGGGGCCACCGGGGAGCTGTTTTTT. The genes are TRBV29-1 and TRBJ2-2; 16 bases are a match to TRBD2. Trimming at V came to 4 bases and at J to 4 bases, leaving 3 bases not matched to a gene. Germline assignment: CDR1 SQVTM and CDR2 ANQGSEA. The CDR3 loop spans 16 amino acids.

This clonotype was observed a handful of times. The chain links TRBV6-1 to TRBJ2-6, with TRBD2 identical over 7 bases. From germline, CDR1 is MNHNS and CDR2 SASEGT. The CDR3 is 16 amino acids. V gave up 6 bases and J gave up 0 bases; unmatched junction bases: 5. CDR3 loop: CASRRGGLSGANVLTF. The CDR3 nucleotides read TGTGCCAGCAGGCGCGGGGGTCTCTCTGGGGCCAACGTCCTGACTTTC.